Listed here are 5 T cell receptor beta chains from one sample, sequenced in a study of cytomegalovirus exposure and HLA in healthy donors. The PCR had 60 Vbeta and 13 Jbeta primers. Produced via immunoSEQ multiplex PCR; TCRdb's table is partial and in-frame only. Of around 140,000 clones in the sample, about 76% were seen once. The sample comprised PBMCs. The receptor set was obtained from a male donor in good health and CMV-seronegative.

The DNA of the CDR3 is TGTGCCAGCAGTGAAGCTACAGGGGGCAATCAGCCCCAGCATTTT. It translates to CASSEATGGNQPQHF. The V gene is TRBV2, the J gene TRBJ1-5, with 7 bases that match TRBD1. This CDR3 has 15 amino acids. V lost 0 bases to trimming and J lost 2 bases; unmatched junction nucleotides: 1. Germline loops: CDR1 SNHLY, CDR2 FYNNEI.

The chain is built from TRBV5-4 and TRBJ2-7; 13 bases map to TRBD2. V lost 3 bases, J lost 3 bases, and 12 bases stayed unmatched. Germline V gene lookup returns CDR1 SGHNT and CDR2 YYREEE (reference sequence). The CDR3 has 18 residues. The CDR3 sequence: CASSWEGGTSGTIYEQYF. The CDR3, as DNA: TGTGCCAGCAGCTGGGAGGGGGGGACTAGCGGGACAATCTACGAGCAGTACTTC.

The chain employs TRBV19 and TRBJ2-7; a possible D gene is TRBD1 (6 bases). This CDR3 has 14 amino acids. Deletions cut 3 bases from V and 3 bases from J, with 12 bases between. Germline V gives CDR1 LNHDA, CDR2 SQIVND (reference sequence). The CDR3 DNA reads TGTGCCAGTAGTATCGCCCAGGGGATCTACGAGCAGTACTTC. It codes for CASSIAQGIYEQYF.

This chain links TRBV10-3 with TRBJ2-3; maybe TRBD2 (5 bases). Germline V gene sequence: CDR1 ENHRY, CDR2 SYGVKD. This CDR3 spans 14 amino acids. Trimming shortened V by 4 bases and J by 0 bases, and 8 bases separated the two germline ends. The CDR3: CAISGGGSTDTQYF. The CDR3 DNA is TGTGCCATCAGTGGAGGCGGGAGCACAGATACGCAGTATTTT.

The chain employs TRBV10-1 and TRBJ2-3; D is perhaps TRBD1 (5 bases). This CDR3 comprises 16 residues. The germline V gene encodes CDR1 WNHNN and CDR2 SYGVQD (reference sequence). Between the trimmed V and J ends, which lost 8 bases and 0 bases, there was a span of 18 bases. CDR3 protein: CASGPYRIPSTDTQYF. CDR3 DNA sequence: TGCGCCAGCGGACCTTACAGGATCCCTAGCACAGATACGCAGTATTTT.